This T cell receptor beta chain was obtained from a study of blood T cell repertoires in COVID-19 (dated by TCRdb to the early 2020s). About the study as a whole: The collaborator samples originated in the United States, Italy and Spain and spanned the acute and convalescent phases of COVID-19. Subjects who had been exposed to COVID-19, were actively infected with it, or had recovered from it provided the deeply sampled blood TCRbeta repertoires that made up the dataset. The material from the prospective study consisted of cDNA or gDNA derived from T cells, B-cell-depleted T cells, or PBMCs. Where available, HLA class I and class II types were taken from metadata supplied by the sample provider and were not determined by assay-based typing. The samples were drawn from the first 160 participants of the ongoing ImmuneRACE study and from 1,254 subjects provided by 6 global collaborators. The repertoires were released in a freely available public database meant as a resource for research on the immune response to SARS-CoV-2. A de-identified subject ID, COVID-19 status, age in years and sex were almost always included in the sample metadata. Broader findings and caveats from the paper: The amount of clinical and demographic metadata varied by source and participant and was provided uncurated.

The germline ends are 10 bases apart after V is trimmed by 6 bases and J by 1 base. The CDR3 numbers 14 residues from cysteine through phenylalanine. The sequence is cut down to CDR3 DNA, 42 bases in frame from base 1. The germline V gene yields MDHEN for CDR1 and SYDVKM for CDR2. Whole blood was collected in K2EDTA tubes by collaborating institutions according to the institutions' own protocols. For TCRbeta analysis, collaborators shipped samples in one of three forms: frozen whole blood, isolated PBMCs, or DNA extracted from either of those sample types. With regard to this clone: What antigen it recognizes has not been identified. It has no much larger one-base neighbor in the sample; base qualities were not kept.

TCRbeta CDR3 regions were amplified from genomic DNA using the immunoSEQ Assay, a bias-controlled multiplex PCR. On the study's bioinformatics: The number of nucleated cells in each sample was estimated by amplification of reference gene primers within the assay. To quantify the absolute abundance of each unique TCRbeta CDR3 rearrangement, sequence reads were collapsed and filtered. For each sample, productive Simpson clonality was calculated by taking the square root of Simpson's diversity index across productive rearrangements. TCRdb retrieved this table from immuneACCESS and kept in-frame rearrangements only. Not all clones are present; in checked studies, unresolved V genes account for under half, and no reason is known for the remainder. V, J and clone size were drawn from that table, and D and trimming were deduced from the DNA. The sample table shows 130,000 to 150,000 clones, and over 70% are seen once. Less than 2% of the sample goes to the ten largest clones.

The TCR was taken from a woman between 55 and 75 years old with acute or convalescent COVID-19. The chain is encoded by TRBV28 joined to TRBJ2-1, with TRBD1 as a weak D call on 5 bases. Material for sequencing was peripheral blood. CDR3 region: CASSLKGSYNEQFF. In nucleotide form, the sequence is TGTGCCAGCAGCCTCAAGGGGTCCTACAATGAGCAGTTCTTC.